This T cell receptor beta chain is from a study of blood T cell repertoires in COVID-19. Original processing methods: Cell counts per sample came from amplifying reference gene primers. The protocol was immunoSEQ multiplex PCR, while the TCRdb copy is restricted to in-frame clones and leaves out a portion. V and J calls and clone size are given by that table; D and trimming were obtained from the DNA. The table records about 440,000 clones, roughly 88% of them present only once. Participants spanned ages about 18 to 90 years and resided in some 22 US areas. This clone was counted only a few times. Its ends do not fully match the called genes, so a read error is possible. CDR1 LNHNV and CDR2 YYDKDF come from the germline V gene (reference sequence). The CDR3 runs to 14 residues.

The chain uses TRBV15 and TRBJ2-2; perhaps TRBD1 as D (6 bases). Sequencing input: PBMCs or T cells enriched from blood (not recorded which). This TCR was sampled from a man between 18 and 35 years old who had recovered from COVID-19. The DNA for the CDR3 is TGTGCCACCGGCAGGGGCGAGAACACCGGGGAGCTGTTTTTT. It codes for CATGRGENTGELFF.